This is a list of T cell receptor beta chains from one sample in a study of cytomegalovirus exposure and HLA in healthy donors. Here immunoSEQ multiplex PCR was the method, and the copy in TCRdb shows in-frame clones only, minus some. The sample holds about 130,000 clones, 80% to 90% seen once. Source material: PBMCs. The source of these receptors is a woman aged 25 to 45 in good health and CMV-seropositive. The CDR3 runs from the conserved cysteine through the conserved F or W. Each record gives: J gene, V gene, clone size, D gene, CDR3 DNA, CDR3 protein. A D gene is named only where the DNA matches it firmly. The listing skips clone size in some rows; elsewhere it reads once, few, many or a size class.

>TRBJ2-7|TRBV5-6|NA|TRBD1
TGTGCCAGCAGCGTAGAGAAGGGACAGGGGAACTACGAGCAGTACTTC
CASSVEKGQGNYEQYF
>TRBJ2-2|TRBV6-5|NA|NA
TGTGCCAGCTTAGGAGATCTGAACACCGGGGAGCTGTTTTTT
CASLGDLNTGELFF
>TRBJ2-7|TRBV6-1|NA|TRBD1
TGTGCCAGCAGTCTCAGGGGGCTTTACGAGCAGTACTTC
CASSLRGLYEQYF
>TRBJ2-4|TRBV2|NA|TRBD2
TGTGCCAGCAGTGCCGAACTAGCGGGAGTCAAAAACATTCAGTACTTC
CASSAELAGVKNIQYF
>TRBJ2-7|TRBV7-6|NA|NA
TGTGCCAGCAGCTTAAAGGGCCCATTTCAGGGAAGCAACGAGCAGTACTTC
CASSLKGPFQGSNEQYF
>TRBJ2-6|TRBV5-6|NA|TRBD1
TGTGCCAGCAGCTCGGGACAGGGATATGGTGGGGCCAACGTCCTGACTTTC
CASSSGQGYGGANVLTF
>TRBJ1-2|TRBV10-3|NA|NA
TGTGCCATCAGGGTAGGAGACAGCAAAGACTATGGCTACACCTTC
CAIRVGDSKDYGYTF
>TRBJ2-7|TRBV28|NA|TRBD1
TGTGCCAGCAGTCCGACCGGGACAGGGAATTACGAGCAGTACTTC
CASSPTGTGNYEQYF
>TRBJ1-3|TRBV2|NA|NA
TGTGCCAGCAGTGCCGACAGACCCTCTGGAAACACCATATATTTT
CASSADRPSGNTIYF
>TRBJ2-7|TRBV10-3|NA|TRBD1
TGTGCCATCCGACAGGGGGCGAAGAACGAGCAGTACTTC
CAIRQGAKNEQYF
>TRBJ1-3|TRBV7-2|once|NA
TGTGCCAGCAGCCGACACTTGGGAAACACCATATATTTT
CASSRHLGNTIYF
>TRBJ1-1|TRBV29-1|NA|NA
TGCAGCGTTGAATGGGGGGGGGCTACTGAAGCTTTCTTT
CSVEWGGATEAFF
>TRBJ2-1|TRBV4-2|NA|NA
TGTGCCAGCAGCCAGACTAGTCGGGATGAGCAGTTCTTC
CASSQTSRDEQFF
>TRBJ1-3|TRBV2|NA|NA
TGTGCCAGCAGTGATTTGAGCTCTGGAAACACCATATATTTT
CASSDLSSGNTIYF
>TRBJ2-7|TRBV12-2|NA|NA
TGTGCAAGTCGCTTACTGTATTTTGGAGGGGAGAACTACGAGCAGTACTTC
CASRLLYFGGENYEQYF
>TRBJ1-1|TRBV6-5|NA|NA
TGTGCCAGCAGTCCGGGACACCTAATTGAAGCTTTCTTT
CASSPGHLIEAFF
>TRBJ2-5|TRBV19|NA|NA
TGTGCCAGTAGCCCCGTCGGTGCGGGATGGGAGACCCAGTACTTC
CASSPVGAGWETQYF
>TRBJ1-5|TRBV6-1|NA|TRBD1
TGTGCCAGCGCGCTCGGGACAGGGGCCCAGCCCCAGCATTTT
CASALGTGAQPQHF
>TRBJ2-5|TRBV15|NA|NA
TGTGCCACCAGCAGAGAGGTACAAAGAGAGACCCAGTACTTC
CATSREVQRETQYF
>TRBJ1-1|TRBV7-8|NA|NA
TGTGCCAGCAGCTTAATTCCCGCGGGGGTGAGAAACACTGAAGCTTTCTTT
CASSLIPAGVRNTEAFF
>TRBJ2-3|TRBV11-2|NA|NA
TGTGCCAGCAGCTTAGCTGGCACAGATACGCAGTATTTT
CASSLAGTDTQYF
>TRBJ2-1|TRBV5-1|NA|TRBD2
TGCGCCAGCAGTCAACCGAAAGCCGGGACTACCCAATCTAGCTCCTACAATGAGCAGTTCTTC
CASSQPKAGTTQSSSYNEQFF
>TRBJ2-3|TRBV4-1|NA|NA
TGCGCCAGCAGCCAAGAACTGGGGCGGTGGGGCGATACGCAGTATTTT
CASSQELGRWGDTQYF
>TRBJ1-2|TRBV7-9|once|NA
TGTGCCAGCAGCCCGATCGGGCTGGGGGCCGGCTACACCTTC
CASSPIGLGAGYTF
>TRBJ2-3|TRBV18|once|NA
TGTGCCAGCTCACCGATGTTAGGGCAGGGGAATCGTGATACGCAGTATTTT
CASSPMLGQGNRDTQYF
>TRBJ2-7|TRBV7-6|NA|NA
TGTGCCAGCAGTCCCGTGCCCGGGACACTTGTAGAGCAGTACTTC
CASSPVPGTLVEQYF
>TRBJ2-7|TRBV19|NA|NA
TGTGCCAGTAGTATGGCCCCAGCCTACGAGCAGTACTTC
CASSMAPAYEQYF
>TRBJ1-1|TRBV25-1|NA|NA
TGTGCCAGCAGGGGAGACAGGTTGAACACTGAAGCTTTCTTT
CASRGDRLNTEAFF
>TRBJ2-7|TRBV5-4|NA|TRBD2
TGTGCCAGCAGCTCTACTAGCGGGAGTTCGTACGAGCAGTACTTC
CASSSTSGSSYEQYF
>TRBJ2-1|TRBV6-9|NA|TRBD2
TGTGCCAGCAGTTATTCGCGGACTAGTCTCAGTGAGCAGTTCTTC
CASSYSRTSLSEQFF